This T cell receptor (beta chain) appears in the sequencing data of a study of blood T cell repertoires in COVID-19 (dated by TCRdb to 2019 to 2021). Study-wide context: The collaborator samples originated in the United States, Italy and Spain and spanned the acute and convalescent phases of COVID-19. The material from the prospective study consisted of cDNA or gDNA derived from T cells, B-cell-depleted T cells, or PBMCs. The repertoires were released in a freely available public database meant as a resource for research on the immune response to SARS-CoV-2. Samples came from the ongoing ImmuneRACE study (first 160 participants) plus 1,254 subjects from 6 global collaborators. Where available, HLA class I and class II types were obtained from metadata supplied by the sample provider rather than from assay-based typing. Deeply sampled blood TCRbeta repertoires from subjects exposed to, actively infected with, or recovered from COVID-19 were included in the dataset. The sample metadata nearly always contained a de-identified subject ID, COVID-19 status, age in years and sex.

The immunoSEQ Assay, a bias-controlled multiplex PCR, was used to amplify TCRbeta CDR3 regions from genomic DNA. Under the source paper's analysis protocol: Nucleated cell counts per sample were estimated from amplification of reference gene primers within the assay. To quantify the absolute abundance of each unique TCRbeta CDR3 rearrangement, sequence reads were collapsed and filtered. For each sample, productive Simpson clonality was calculated as the square root of Simpson's diversity index over productive rearrangements. TCRdb obtained this table from immuneACCESS and retained in-frame rearrangements with V and J assigned. These tables miss some clones; where compared with another copy, unresolved V genes account for less than half of the shortfall, and the remainder is unexplained. The V and J calls and the clone size are those of that table, but D and trimming were determined from the DNA. Recorded for this sample are around 58,000 clones; approximately 87% of them occurred a single time. Less than 6% of the sample belongs to the ten largest clones.

Whole blood was collected in K2EDTA tubes by collaborating institutions according to the institutions' own protocols. For TCRbeta analysis, collaborators shipped samples as frozen whole blood, isolated PBMCs, or DNA extracted from either of those sample types. From a lookup of the germline V gene, CDR1 and CDR2 are MGHDK and SYGVNS. The CDR3 has 12 amino acids, counting the end cysteine and phenylalanine. The sequence is cut down to CDR3 DNA, 36 bases in frame from base 1. A word on this clone: What this receptor recognizes is not known. A read error may produce the germline difference seen at one junction end.

Study-wide findings and limitations: Clinical and demographic metadata were provided uncurated, with the amount varying by source and participant.

Sample: peripheral blood. The chain couples TRBV25-1 to TRBJ2-5; a tentative D call is TRBD1 (6 bases match). This receptor was obtained from a human donor in a cohort sampled during active COVID-19. DNA sequence: TGTGCCAGCAGTGAAATCCGGACAGCCCTTAACTTC. Translated, it reads CASSEIRTALNF.